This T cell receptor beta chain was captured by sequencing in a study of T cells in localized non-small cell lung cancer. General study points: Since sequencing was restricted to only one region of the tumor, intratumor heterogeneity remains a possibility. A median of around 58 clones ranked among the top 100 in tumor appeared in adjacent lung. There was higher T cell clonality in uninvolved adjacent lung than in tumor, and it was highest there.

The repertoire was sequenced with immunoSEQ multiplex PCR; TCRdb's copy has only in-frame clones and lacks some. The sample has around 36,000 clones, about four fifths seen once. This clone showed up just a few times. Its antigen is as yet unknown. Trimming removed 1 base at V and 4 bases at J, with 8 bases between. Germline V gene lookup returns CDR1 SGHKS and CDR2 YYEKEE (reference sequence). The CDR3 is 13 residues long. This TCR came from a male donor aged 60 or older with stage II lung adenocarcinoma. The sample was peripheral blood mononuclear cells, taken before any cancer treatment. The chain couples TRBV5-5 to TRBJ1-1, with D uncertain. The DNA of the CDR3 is TGTGCCAGCAGCTTGATCTGGAGCACTGAAGCTTTCTTT. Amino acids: CASSLIWSTEAFF.